The rows below give T cell receptor beta chains drawn from one sample of a study of technical replicates of blood from a handful of donors. The repertoire was sequenced with immunoSEQ multiplex PCR; TCRdb's copy has only in-frame clones and lacks some. Counted here are around 80,000 clones, 95% to 98% occurring once; the ten biggest clones make up around 0.22%. The sequencing sample was made of T cells isolated from PBMCs. All receptors come from a human donor in good health. Each CDR3 is given with its conserved first and last residue. A D gene is named only where the DNA matches it firmly.

D gene: .; V gene: TRBV30; J gene: TRBJ2-7; CDR3 protein: CAWRNGYEQYF
D gene: .; V gene: TRBV6-1; J gene: TRBJ2-1; CDR3 protein: CASSLLSSYNEQFF
D gene: .; V gene: TRBV13; J gene: TRBJ1-1; CDR3 protein: CASSLAGENTEAFF
D gene: TRBD1; V gene: TRBV6-1; J gene: TRBJ2-3; CDR3 protein: CASSVLGQGQDTQYF
D gene: TRBD1; V gene: TRBV27; J gene: TRBJ2-3; CDR3 protein: CASSPHDRGDTDTQYF
D gene: .; V gene: TRBV19; J gene: TRBJ2-6; CDR3 protein: CASSTSGANVLTF
D gene: .; V gene: TRBV4-2; J gene: TRBJ1-4; CDR3 protein: CASSQLDRHSEKLFF
D gene: TRBD1; V gene: TRBV30; J gene: TRBJ2-1; CDR3 protein: CAWSPRGHQFF
D gene: TRBD2; V gene: TRBV25-1; J gene: TRBJ2-2; CDR3 protein: CASSPLAGVAGELFF
D gene: TRBD1; V gene: TRBV18; J gene: TRBJ1-2; CDR3 protein: CASSPGQGYTF
D gene: .; V gene: TRBV28; J gene: TRBJ1-1; CDR3 protein: CASSLSQGRLLGAFF
D gene: .; V gene: TRBV28; J gene: TRBJ1-1; CDR3 protein: CASRSVHMNTEAFF
D gene: TRBD1; V gene: TRBV19; J gene: TRBJ2-1; CDR3 protein: CASSVTPGQGNEQFF
D gene: .; V gene: TRBV7-8; J gene: TRBJ2-7; CDR3 protein: CASSPWRGRAEYEQYF
D gene: .; V gene: TRBV29-1; J gene: TRBJ2-7; CDR3 protein: CSVIFLGLATSYEQYF
D gene: TRBD2; V gene: TRBV4-3; J gene: TRBJ2-7; CDR3 protein: CASSQTPGLGEQYF
D gene: TRBD1; V gene: TRBV9; J gene: TRBJ2-1; CDR3 protein: CASSVAGTGYNEQFF
D gene: .; V gene: TRBV2; J gene: TRBJ2-2; CDR3 protein: CASSGSGETDTGELFF
D gene: .; V gene: TRBV5-4; J gene: TRBJ1-5; CDR3 protein: CASSREGNQPQHF
D gene: TRBD1; V gene: TRBV6-5; J gene: TRBJ2-1; CDR3 protein: CASRRDRGPDEQFF
D gene: .; V gene: TRBV28; J gene: TRBJ2-1; CDR3 protein: CAIEQGFLNEQFF
D gene: .; V gene: TRBV28; J gene: TRBJ1-3; CDR3 protein: CASRGDTIYF
D gene: .; V gene: TRBV9; J gene: TRBJ2-3; CDR3 protein: CASSVVEGVWTDTQYF
D gene: .; V gene: TRBV21-1; J gene: TRBJ2-2; CDR3 protein: CASSPREPGELFF
D gene: .; V gene: TRBV5-1; J gene: TRBJ2-2; CDR3 protein: CASSLRRISELTGELFF
D gene: .; V gene: TRBV30; J gene: TRBJ1-2; CDR3 protein: CAWSTIAGGYTF
D gene: TRBD1; V gene: TRBV6-5; J gene: TRBJ1-1; CDR3 protein: CASSYWQGVSEAFF
D gene: .; V gene: TRBV11-2; J gene: TRBJ2-3; CDR3 protein: CASSPLAGGATDTQYF
D gene: .; V gene: TRBV19; J gene: TRBJ2-7; CDR3 protein: CASSISGVEQYF
D gene: TRBD2; V gene: TRBV7-3; J gene: TRBJ2-2; CDR3 protein: CASSLFGASGSTGELFF
D gene: .; V gene: TRBV6-1; J gene: TRBJ1-1; CDR3 protein: CASSEPGHRNTEAFF
D gene: .; V gene: TRBV5-1; J gene: TRBJ2-3; CDR3 protein: CASSLDGHSTDTQYF
D gene: TRBD1; V gene: TRBV7-9; J gene: TRBJ2-7; CDR3 protein: CASSLRGQIPYEQYF
D gene: .; V gene: TRBV4-1; J gene: TRBJ2-7; CDR3 protein: CASSQDPGMREQYF
D gene: .; V gene: TRBV6-5; J gene: TRBJ1-2; CDR3 protein: CASSYSGSPFYGYTF
D gene: .; V gene: TRBV9; J gene: TRBJ2-7; CDR3 protein: CASSVSGTGSYEQYF
D gene: TRBD2; V gene: TRBV6-1; J gene: TRBJ2-5; CDR3 protein: CASSISGRETQYF
D gene: .; V gene: TRBV7-3; J gene: TRBJ2-3; CDR3 protein: CASSPTGTDTQYF
D gene: .; V gene: TRBV19; J gene: TRBJ1-4; CDR3 protein: CASSITLAGEDEKLFF
D gene: .; V gene: TRBV15; J gene: TRBJ2-7; CDR3 protein: CATNLRSPFYEQYF
D gene: TRBD1; V gene: TRBV27; J gene: TRBJ1-2; CDR3 protein: CASSPRGRVGYTF
D gene: .; V gene: TRBV13; J gene: TRBJ2-7; CDR3 protein: CASSLLRYEQYF
D gene: .; V gene: TRBV4-3; J gene: TRBJ2-6; CDR3 protein: CASSQQGTGANVLTF